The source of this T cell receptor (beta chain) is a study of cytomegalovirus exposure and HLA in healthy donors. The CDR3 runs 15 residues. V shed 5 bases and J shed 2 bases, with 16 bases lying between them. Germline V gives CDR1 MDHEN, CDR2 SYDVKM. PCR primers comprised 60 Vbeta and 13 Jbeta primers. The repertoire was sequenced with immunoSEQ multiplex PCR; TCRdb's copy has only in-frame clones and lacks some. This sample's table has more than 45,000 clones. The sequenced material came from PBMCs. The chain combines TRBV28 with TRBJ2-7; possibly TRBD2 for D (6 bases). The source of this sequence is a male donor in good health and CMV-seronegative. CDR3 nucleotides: TGTGCCAGCAGTCGCGGGACCGCGAACGCCTACGAGCAGTACTTC. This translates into CASSRGTANAYEQYF.